This T cell receptor (beta chain) was recorded in a study of blood T cell repertoires in COVID-19. V gave up 1 base and J gave up 1 base; unmatched junction bases: 4. CDR1 is SGHDT and CDR2 is YYEEEE in the germline V gene. The length of the CDR3 is 15 residues. The assay was immunoSEQ multiplex PCR, and TCRdb's table has in-frame clones only and misses some. This repertoire shows roughly 330,000 clones, 70% to 90% found once; its top ten account for under 5.5%. Participant ages covered roughly 18 to 89 years across 24 US areas. This receptor was identified in a woman in her 30s who had recovered from COVID-19. Material: PBMCs or T cells enriched from blood (not recorded which). The chain has TRBV5-6 and TRBJ1-1, with TRBD1 identical over 7 bases. As DNA, the CDR3 is TGTGCCAGCAGCTTGCAGGGGGGAAGGAACACTGAAGCTTTCTTT. Translation gives CASSLQGGRNTEAFF.